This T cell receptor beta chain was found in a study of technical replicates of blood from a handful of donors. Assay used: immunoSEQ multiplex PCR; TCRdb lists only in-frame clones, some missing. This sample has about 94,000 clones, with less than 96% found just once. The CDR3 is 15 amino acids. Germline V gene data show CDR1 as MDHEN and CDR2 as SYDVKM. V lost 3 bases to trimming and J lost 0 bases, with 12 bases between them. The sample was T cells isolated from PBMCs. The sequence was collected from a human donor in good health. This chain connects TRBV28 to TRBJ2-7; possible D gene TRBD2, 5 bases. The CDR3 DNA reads TGTGCCAGCAGTTTTTATCTCGGGGACTCCTACGAGCAGTACTTC. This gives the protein CASSFYLGDSYEQYF.